A single sample gave rise to the 4 T cell receptor beta chains below, sequenced in a study of post-analysis software for immune sequencing data. Study-wide points: When patients were compared with controls, four to six TRBV segments were more frequent, TRBV5-6, TRBV5-1 and TRBV20-1 among them.

The TCR beta cDNA libraries carried unique molecular identifiers. One entry per CDR3 protein, called by TCRdb with MiXCR from the PCR reads. Among about 540,000 distinct CDR3 sequences listed, around 36% were seen once. The antigens of these receptors remain unknown. Input material: blood. The receptors here all came from a girl aged 2-17 years with multiple sclerosis.

V gene TRBV13 combines with J gene TRBJ1-1; the D is unclear. Germline assignment: CDR1 PRHDT and CDR2 FYEKMQ (reference sequence). The V end lost 3 bases, the J end lost 13 bases, and 18 bases lay between the germline ends. The CDR3 length is 13 residues. The CDR3 region has the DNA TGTGCCAGCAGCTTCGGTCCTGTCCGTCTAGGTTTCTTT. It specifies CASSFGPVRLGFF.

The gene calls are TRBV7-3 and TRBJ2-7; D perhaps matches TRBD2 (5 bases). The end of the DNA is better explained by TRBJ2-5, so the J call may be wrong. From germline, CDR1 is SGHTA and CDR2 FQGTGA. CDR3 length: 18 residues. The CDR3, as DNA: TGTGCCAGCAGCCAAACGGGCCTACTAGGACGTAGAGGCGGGACCCAGTACTTC. Encoded protein: CASSQTGLLGRRGGTQYF.

Remarks on this clonotype: A read error may be the cause here, since a much bigger clone is one base away. The CDR3 DNA reads as TGCAGTACTAGTAGAGAGACCCAGTACTTC. Its translation is CSTSRETQYF. The rearrangement uses TRBV20-1 and TRBJ2-5; D perhaps matches TRBD2 (5 bases). The CDR3 is 10 residues long. Germline loops: CDR1 DFQATT, CDR2 SNEGSKA (reference sequence).

This clonotype was counted a few times. The chain joins TRBV6-1 to TRBJ1-5; TRBD1 might be the D (6 bases). The CDR3 has 17 amino acids. Deletions cut 6 bases from V and 2 bases from J, with 20 bases between. The germline CDR1 and CDR2 sequences are MNHNS and SASEGT. CDR3 nucleotides: TGTGCCAGCAGGAACCCGGCGGGGGCCTTGGGCAATCAGCCCCAGCATTTT. It is translated as CASRNPAGALGNQPQHF.